These 5 T cell receptor beta chains were all obtained from the same sample, sequenced in a study of blood T cell repertoires in COVID-19. Sequencing was performed with immunoSEQ multiplex PCR; in TCRdb, only in-frame clones are kept and a portion is missing. The profile shows under 300,000 clones, 88% of them singletons. The sequenced sample was PBMCs or T cells enriched from blood (not recorded which). The receptors stem from a woman between 50 and 59 years old who had recovered from COVID-19.

V gene TRBV11-3 combines with J gene TRBJ2-7; TRBD1 aligns across 10 bases. This CDR3 comprises 16 residues. Germline lookup yields CDR1 SGHNT and CDR2 YENEEA. Trimming at V came to 5 bases and at J to 4 bases, leaving 11 bases not matched to a gene. CDR3 DNA: TGTGCCAGCAGCCCGTCATCCGGGACAGGGGTATACGAGCAGTACTTC. Its translation is CASSPSSGTGVYEQYF. Using reference TRBV11-3 and TRBJ2-7 for the parts outside the CDR3, the full variable domain is EAGVVQSPRYKIIEKKQPVAFWCNPISGHNTLYWYLQNLGQGPELLIRYENEEAVDDSQLPKDRFSAERLKGVDSTLKIQPAELGDSAVYLCASSPSSGTGVYEQYFGPGTRLTVT.

The CDR3 DNA is TGCGCCAGCAGCCCCGGGTTCCCTTCCACAGATACGCAGTATTTT. This gives the protein CASSPGFPSTDTQYF. The rearrangement joins TRBV5-1 to TRBJ2-3; no clear D. V dropped 4 bases and J dropped 2 bases, with 14 bases sitting between them. This CDR3 spans 15 amino acids. Germline values: CDR1 SGHRS, CDR2 YFSETQ.

The gene calls are TRBV7-6 and TRBJ2-1; maybe TRBD1 (5 bases). The germline V gene encodes CDR1 SGHVS and CDR2 FNYEAQ. Between the trimmed V and J ends, which lost 7 bases and 7 bases, there was a span of 20 bases. CDR3 length: 15 amino acids. CDR3 region: CASTSSNSRVNEQFF. DNA for the CDR3: TGTGCCAGCACCTCCTCTAACTCCAGGGTTAATGAGCAGTTCTTC.

This sequence joins TRBV4-1 and TRBJ1-4; perhaps TRBD1 as D (6 bases). CDR1 is MGHRA, CDR2 YSYEKL, per germline. V lost 0 bases and J 8 bases, leaving 13 bases between the germline ends. The length of the CDR3 is 15 residues. The CDR3, as DNA: TGCGCCAGCAGCCAAGATGCACAGGGCGGAGAAAAACTGTTTTTT. Its protein product is CASSQDAQGGEKLFF.

The chain joins TRBV30 to TRBJ2-7, with a possible D match to TRBD1 (6 bases). Deletions cut 2 bases from V and 3 bases from J, with 11 bases between. Germline CDR1 and CDR2: GTSNPN and SVGIG (reference sequence). This CDR3 spans 13 amino acids. CDR3 region: CAWSTGNFYEQYF. In DNA form, the CDR3 reads TGTGCCTGGAGTACAGGGAATTTCTACGAGCAGTACTTC.